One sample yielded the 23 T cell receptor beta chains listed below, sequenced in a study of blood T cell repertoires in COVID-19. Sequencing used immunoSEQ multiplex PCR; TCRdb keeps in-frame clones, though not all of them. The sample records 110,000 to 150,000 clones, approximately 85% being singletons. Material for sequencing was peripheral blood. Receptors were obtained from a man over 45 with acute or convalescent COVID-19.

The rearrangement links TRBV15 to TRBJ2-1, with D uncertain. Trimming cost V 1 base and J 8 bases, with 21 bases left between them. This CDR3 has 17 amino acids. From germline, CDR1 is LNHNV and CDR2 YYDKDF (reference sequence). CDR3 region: CATSRGYRIGLVDEQFF. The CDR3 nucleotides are TGTGCCACCAGCAGAGGGTATCGGATAGGCCTAGTCGATGAGCAGTTCTTC.

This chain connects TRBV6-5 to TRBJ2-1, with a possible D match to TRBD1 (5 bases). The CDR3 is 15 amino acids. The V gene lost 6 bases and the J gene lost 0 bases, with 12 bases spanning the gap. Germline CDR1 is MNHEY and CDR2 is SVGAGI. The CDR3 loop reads CASRPPQGSYNEQFF. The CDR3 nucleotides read TGTGCCAGCAGACCACCGCAGGGCTCCTACAATGAGCAGTTCTTC.

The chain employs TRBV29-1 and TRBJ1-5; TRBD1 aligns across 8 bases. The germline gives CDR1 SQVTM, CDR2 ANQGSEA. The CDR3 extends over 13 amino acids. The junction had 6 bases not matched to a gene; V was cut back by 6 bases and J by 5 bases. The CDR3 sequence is CSVGQEYHQPQHF. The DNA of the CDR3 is TGCAGCGTGGGACAGGAATACCATCAGCCCCAGCATTTT.

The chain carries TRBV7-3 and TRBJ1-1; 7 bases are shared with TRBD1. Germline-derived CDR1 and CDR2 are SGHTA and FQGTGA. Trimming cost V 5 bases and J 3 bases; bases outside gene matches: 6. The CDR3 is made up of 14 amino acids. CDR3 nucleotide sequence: TGTGCCAGCAGCGCGACAGGGTTGGACACTGAAGCTTTCTTT. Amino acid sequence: CASSATGLDTEAFF.

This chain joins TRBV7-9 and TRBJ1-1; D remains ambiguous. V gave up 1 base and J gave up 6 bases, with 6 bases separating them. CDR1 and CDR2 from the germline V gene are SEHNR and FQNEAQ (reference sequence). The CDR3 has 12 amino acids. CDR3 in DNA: TGTGCCAGCAGCTTAGATGGCCCTGAAGCTTTCTTT. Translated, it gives CASSLDGPEAFF.

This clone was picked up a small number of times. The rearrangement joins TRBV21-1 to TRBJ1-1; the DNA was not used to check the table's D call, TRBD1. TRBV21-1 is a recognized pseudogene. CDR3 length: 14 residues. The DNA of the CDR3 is TGTGCCAGCAGCAAACGGACAGGCAGTCGCGGGGCTTTCTTT. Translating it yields CASSKRTGSRGAFF.

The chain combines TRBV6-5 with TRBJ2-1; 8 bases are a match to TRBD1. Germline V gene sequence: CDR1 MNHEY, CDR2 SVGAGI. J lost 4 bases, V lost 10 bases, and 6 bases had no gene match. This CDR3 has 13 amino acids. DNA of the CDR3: TGTGCCACGGGGACAGGTCCTTACAATGAGCAGTTCTTC. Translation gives CATGTGPYNEQFF.

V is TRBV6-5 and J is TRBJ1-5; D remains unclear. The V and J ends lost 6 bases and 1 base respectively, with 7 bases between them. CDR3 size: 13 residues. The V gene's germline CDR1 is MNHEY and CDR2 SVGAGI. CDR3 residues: CASRVGSNQPQHF. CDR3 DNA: TGTGCCAGCAGGGTCGGGAGCAATCAGCCCCAGCATTTT.

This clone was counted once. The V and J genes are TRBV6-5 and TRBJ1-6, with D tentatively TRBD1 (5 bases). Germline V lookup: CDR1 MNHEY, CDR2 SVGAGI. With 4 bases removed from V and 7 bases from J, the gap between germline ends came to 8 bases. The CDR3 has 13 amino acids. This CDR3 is CASSWGGNSPLHF. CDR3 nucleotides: TGTGCCAGCAGTTGGGGGGGGAATTCACCCCTCCACTTT.

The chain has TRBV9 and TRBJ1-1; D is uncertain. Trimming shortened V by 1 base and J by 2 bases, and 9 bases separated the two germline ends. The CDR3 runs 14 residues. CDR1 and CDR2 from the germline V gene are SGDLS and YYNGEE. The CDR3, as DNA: TGTGCCAGCAGCGTATTTACAGACAACACTGAAGCTTTCTTT. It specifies CASSVFTDNTEAFF.

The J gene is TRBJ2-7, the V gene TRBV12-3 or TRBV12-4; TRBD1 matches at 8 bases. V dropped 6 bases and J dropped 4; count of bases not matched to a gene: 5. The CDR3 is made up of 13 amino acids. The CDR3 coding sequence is TGTGCCAGCAGCGACCGGACAGGGTACGAGCAGTACTTC. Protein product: CASSDRTGYEQYF.

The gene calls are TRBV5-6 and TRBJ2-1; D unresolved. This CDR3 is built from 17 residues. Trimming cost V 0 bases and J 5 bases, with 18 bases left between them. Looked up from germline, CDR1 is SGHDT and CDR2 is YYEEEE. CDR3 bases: TGTGCCAGCAGCTTGGCTCACCGACGCCTCCAGGACAATGAGCAGTTCTTC. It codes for CASSLAHRRLQDNEQFF.

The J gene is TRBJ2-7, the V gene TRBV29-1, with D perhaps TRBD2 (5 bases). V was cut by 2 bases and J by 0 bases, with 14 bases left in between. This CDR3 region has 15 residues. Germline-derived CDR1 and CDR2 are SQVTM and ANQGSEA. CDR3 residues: CSVESAGGSSYEQYF. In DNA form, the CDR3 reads TGCAGCGTTGAAAGTGCGGGTGGTAGCTCCTACGAGCAGTACTTC.

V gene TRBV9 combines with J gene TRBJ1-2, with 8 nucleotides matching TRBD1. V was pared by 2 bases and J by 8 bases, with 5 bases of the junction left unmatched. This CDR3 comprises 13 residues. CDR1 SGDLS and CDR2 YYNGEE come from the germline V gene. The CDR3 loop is CASSVAQGAGYTF. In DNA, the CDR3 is TGTGCCAGCAGCGTGGCCCAGGGGGCCGGCTACACCTTC.

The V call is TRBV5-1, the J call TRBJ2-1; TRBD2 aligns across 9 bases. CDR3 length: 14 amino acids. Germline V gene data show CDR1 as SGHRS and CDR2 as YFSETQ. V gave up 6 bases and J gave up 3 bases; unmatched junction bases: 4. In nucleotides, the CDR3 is TGCGCCAGCATAGCGGGAGCTGGCTACAATGAGCAGTTCTTC. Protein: CASIAGAGYNEQFF.

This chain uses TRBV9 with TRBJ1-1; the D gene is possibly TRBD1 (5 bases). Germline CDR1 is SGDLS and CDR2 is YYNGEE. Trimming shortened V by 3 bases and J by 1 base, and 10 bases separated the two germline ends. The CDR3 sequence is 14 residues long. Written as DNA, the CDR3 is TGTGCCAGCAGCGCCGGGACTGGGAACACTGAAGCTTTCTTT. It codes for CASSAGTGNTEAFF.

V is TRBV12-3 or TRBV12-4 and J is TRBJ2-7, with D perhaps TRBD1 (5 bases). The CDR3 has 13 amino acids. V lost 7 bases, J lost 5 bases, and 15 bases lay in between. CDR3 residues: CASKAGWNNEQYF. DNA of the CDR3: TGTGCCAGCAAAGCAGGGTGGAACAACGAGCAGTACTTC.

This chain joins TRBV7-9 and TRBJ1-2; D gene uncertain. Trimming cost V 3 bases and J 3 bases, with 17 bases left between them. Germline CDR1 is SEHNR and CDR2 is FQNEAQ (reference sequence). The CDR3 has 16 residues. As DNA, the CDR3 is TGTGCCAGCAGCTTGAGGGAAGTCGAAGTCTACTATGGCTACACCTTC. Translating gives CASSLREVEVYYGYTF. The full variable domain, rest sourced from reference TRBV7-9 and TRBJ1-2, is DTGVSQNPRHKITKRGQNVTFRCDPISEHNRLYWYRQTLGQGPEFLTYFQNEAQLEKSRLLSDRFSAERPKGSFSTLEIQRTEQGDSAMYLCASSLREVEVYYGYTFGSGTRLTVV.

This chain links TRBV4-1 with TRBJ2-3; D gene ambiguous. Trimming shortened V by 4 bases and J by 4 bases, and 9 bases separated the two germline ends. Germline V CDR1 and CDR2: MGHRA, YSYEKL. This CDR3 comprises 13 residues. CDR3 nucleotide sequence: TGCGCCAGCAGCCCCCGAGCTCCAGATACGCAGTATTTT. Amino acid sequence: CASSPRAPDTQYF.

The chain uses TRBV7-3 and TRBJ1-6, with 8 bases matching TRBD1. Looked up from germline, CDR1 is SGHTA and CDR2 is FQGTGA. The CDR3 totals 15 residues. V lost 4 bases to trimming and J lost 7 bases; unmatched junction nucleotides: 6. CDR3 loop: CASSSQTGANSPLHF. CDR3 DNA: TGTGCCAGCAGCTCCCAGACAGGGGCAAATTCACCCCTCCACTTT.

The CDR3: CASSGGRTGSYEQYF. The CDR3 bases are TGTGCCAGCAGCGGCGGGAGGACCGGCTCCTACGAGCAGTACTTC. J is TRBJ2-7 and V is TRBV6-5, with 8 bases lining up with TRBD2. The V gene's germline CDR1 is MNHEY and CDR2 SVGAGI. V dropped 6 bases and J dropped 0; count of bases not matched to a gene: 7. This CDR3 is 15 amino acids long.

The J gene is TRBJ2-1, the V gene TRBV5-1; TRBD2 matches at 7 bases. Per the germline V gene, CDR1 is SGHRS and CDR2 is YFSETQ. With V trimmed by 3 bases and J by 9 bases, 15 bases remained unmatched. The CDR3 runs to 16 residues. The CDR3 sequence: CASSSVPSGFDGEQFF. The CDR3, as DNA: TGCGCCAGCAGCTCGGTCCCTAGCGGCTTCGATGGTGAGCAGTTCTTC.

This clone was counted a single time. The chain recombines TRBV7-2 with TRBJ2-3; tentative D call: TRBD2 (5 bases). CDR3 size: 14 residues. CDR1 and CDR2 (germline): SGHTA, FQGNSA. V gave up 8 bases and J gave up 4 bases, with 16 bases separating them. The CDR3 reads CASGTSGIADTQYF. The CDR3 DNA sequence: TGTGCCAGCGGAACATCCGGGATCGCAGATACGCAGTATTTT.